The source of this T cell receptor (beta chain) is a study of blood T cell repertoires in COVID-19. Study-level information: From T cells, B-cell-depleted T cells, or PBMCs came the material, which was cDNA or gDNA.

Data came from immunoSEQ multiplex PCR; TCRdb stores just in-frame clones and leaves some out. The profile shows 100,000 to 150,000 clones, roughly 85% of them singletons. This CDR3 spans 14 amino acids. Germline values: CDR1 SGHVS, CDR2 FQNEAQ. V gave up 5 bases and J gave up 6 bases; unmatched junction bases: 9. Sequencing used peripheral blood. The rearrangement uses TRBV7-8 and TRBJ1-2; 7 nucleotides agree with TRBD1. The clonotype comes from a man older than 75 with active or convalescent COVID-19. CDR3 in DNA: TGTGCCAGCAGCACCGGGGGACAGCCGGATGGCTACACCTTC. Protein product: CASSTGGQPDGYTF.